The next 8 T cell receptor beta chains were all read from a single sample in a study of cytomegalovirus exposure and HLA in healthy donors. A multiplex PCR was run with 60 Vbeta primers and 13 Jbeta primers. Clones were read by immunoSEQ multiplex PCR, and TCRdb kept only the in-frame ones, dropping some. The sample has about 110,000 clones, roughly 71% seen once. The material sequenced was PBMCs. The receptors were gathered from a woman between 70 and 85 years old in good health and CMV-seropositive.

The chain joins TRBV19 to TRBJ2-4; TRBD2 might be the D (5 bases). Trimming took 5 bases from V and 3 from J, leaving 17 bases between them. CDR3 size: 16 residues. Germline lookup yields CDR1 LNHDA and CDR2 SQIVND (reference sequence). CDR3: CASSAEESGHKNIQYF. CDR3 DNA sequence: TGTGCCAGTAGTGCCGAAGAGAGCGGCCACAAAAACATTCAGTACTTC. The full variable domain, completed using reference TRBV19 and TRBJ2-4, is DGGITQSPKYLFRKEGQNVTLSCEQNLNHDAMYWYRQDPGQGLRLIYYSQIVNDFQKGDIAEGYSVSREKKESFPLTVTSAQKNPTAFYLCASSAEESGHKNIQYFGAGTRLSVL.

This clone was detected once. The chain recombines TRBV5-6 with TRBJ2-6; maybe TRBD2 (5 bases). The CDR3 spans 17 residues. Trimming left V 5 bases short and J 2 bases short, with 17 bases between. Germline V CDR1 and CDR2: SGHDT, YYEEEE. The CDR3 coding sequence is TGTGCCAGCAGTCGAAGCCCGGGGAGTGCTGGGGCCAACGTCCTGACTTTC. Protein: CASSRSPGSAGANVLTF. The full variable domain, rest sourced from reference TRBV5-6 and TRBJ2-6, is DAGVTQSPTHLIKTRGQQVTLRCSPKSGHDTVSWYQQALGQGPQFIFQYYEEEERQRGNFPDRFSGHQFPNYSSELNVNALLLGDSALYLCASSRSPGSAGANVLTFGAGSRLTVL.

The J gene is TRBJ2-7, the V gene TRBV7-6; 9 nucleotides align to TRBD1. From germline, CDR1 is SGHVS and CDR2 FNYEAQ. The CDR3 loop spans 16 amino acids. The J segment lost 1 base and the V segment lost 6 bases, leaving 10 bases of the junction unmatched. The CDR3 reads CASSFLRQGESYEQYF. CDR3 DNA: TGTGCCAGCAGTTTTCTTCGACAGGGGGAATCCTACGAGCAGTACTTC.

This sequence joins TRBV7-6 and TRBJ1-3; TRBD1 matches 7 bases. The CDR3 consists of 15 residues. Trimming removed 2 bases from V and 2 bases from J; junction bases left unmatched: 3. Germline V gene data show CDR1 as SGHVS and CDR2 as FNYEAQ. The CDR3 DNA reads as TGTGCCAGCAGCTTACAGGGGGAGGCTGGAAACACCATATATTTT. This translates into CASSLQGEAGNTIYF. Looking up the rest from reference TRBV7-6 and TRBJ1-3 gives the full variable domain: GAGVSQSPRYKVTKRGQDVALRCDPISGHVSLYWYRQALGQGPEFLTYFNYEAQQDKSGLPNDRFSAERPEGSISTLTIQRTEQRDSAMYRCASSLQGEAGNTIYFGEGSWLTVV.

Points on this clone: This same CDR3 is encoded by further DNA sequences in the sample. V and J are TRBV10-3 and TRBJ1-4, with 9 nucleotides matching TRBD1. The CDR3 extends over 14 amino acids. CDR1 is ENHRY, CDR2 SYGVKD, per germline. V was pared by 4 bases and J by 5 bases, with 2 bases of the junction left unmatched. CDR3 amino acids: CAISVGTGNEKLFF. CDR3 in DNA: TGTGCCATCAGTGTCGGGACAGGGAATGAAAAACTGTTTTTT.

This clone was seen a few times. The V call is TRBV2, the J call TRBJ2-7; 9 bases map to TRBD1. The CDR3 spans 12 residues. Germline V gives CDR1 SNHLY, CDR2 FYNNEI. Trimming took 9 bases from V and 5 from J; bases not matched to a gene: 5. The chain's CDR3 is CASSYRGHEQYF. The CDR3 DNA follows: TGTGCCAGTTCGTACAGGGGGCACGAGCAGTACTTC. Full variable domain (missing parts from reference TRBV2 and TRBJ2-7): EPEVTQTPSHQVTQMGQEVILRCVPISNHLYFYWYRQILGQKVEFLVSFYNNEISEKSEIFDDQFSVERPDGSNFTLKIRSTKLEDSAMYFCASSYRGHEQYFGPGTRLTVT.

This clone came up once. The chain is built from TRBV19 and TRBJ2-7; 7 bases align to TRBD1. Germline V gene lookup returns CDR1 LNHDA and CDR2 SQIVND (reference sequence). V shed 5 bases and J 3 bases; nucleotides not matched to a gene: 7. The CDR3 totals 14 residues. The CDR3 bases are TGTGCCAGTAGTGTCCAACAGGGGATCTACGAGCAGTACTTC. The encoded protein is CASSVQQGIYEQYF.

This chain connects TRBV21-1 to TRBJ1-1. TRBV21-1 is tagged as a pseudogene. CDR3 length equals 14 residues. CDR3 region: CASRRGAGWTEAFF. In DNA form, the CDR3 reads TGTGCCAGCAGACGGGGGGCAGGGTGGACTGAAGCTTTCTTT.